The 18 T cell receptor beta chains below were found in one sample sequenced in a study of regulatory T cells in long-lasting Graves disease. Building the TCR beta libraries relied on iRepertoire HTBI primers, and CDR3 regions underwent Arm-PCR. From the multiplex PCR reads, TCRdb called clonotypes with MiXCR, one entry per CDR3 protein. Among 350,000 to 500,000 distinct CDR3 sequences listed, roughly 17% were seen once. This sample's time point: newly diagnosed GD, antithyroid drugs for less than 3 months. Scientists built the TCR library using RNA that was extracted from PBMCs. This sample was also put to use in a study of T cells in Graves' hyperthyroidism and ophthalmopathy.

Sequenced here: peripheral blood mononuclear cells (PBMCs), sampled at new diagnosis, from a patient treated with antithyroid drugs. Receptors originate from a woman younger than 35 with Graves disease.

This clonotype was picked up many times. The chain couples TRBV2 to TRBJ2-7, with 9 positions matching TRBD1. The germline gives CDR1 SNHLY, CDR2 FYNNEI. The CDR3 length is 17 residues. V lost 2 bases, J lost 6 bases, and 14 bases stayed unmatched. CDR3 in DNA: TGTGCCAGCAGTGAACGGAATTTAAGGGACAGGGCACGCGAGCAGTACTTC. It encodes CASSERNLRDRAREQYF.

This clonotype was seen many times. The CDR3 reads CASSLEGTSGGEQYF. CDR3 DNA sequence: TGTGCCAGCAGCTTAGAGGGGACTAGCGGGGGCGAGCAGTACTTC. V and J are TRBV11-2 and TRBJ2-7; TRBD2 matches 14 bases. Losses at the gene ends were 0 bases for V and 6 bases for J; bases not matched to a gene: 1. The CDR3 covers 15 residues. CDR1 is SGHAT, CDR2 FQNNGV, per germline.

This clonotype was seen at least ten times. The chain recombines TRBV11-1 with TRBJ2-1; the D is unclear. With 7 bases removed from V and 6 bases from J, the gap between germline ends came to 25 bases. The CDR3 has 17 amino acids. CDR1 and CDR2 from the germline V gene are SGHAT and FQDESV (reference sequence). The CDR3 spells CASTNRRESAPSNEQFF. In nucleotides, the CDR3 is TGTGCCAGCACTAACAGACGTGAAAGCGCCCCGTCCAATGAGCAGTTCTTC.

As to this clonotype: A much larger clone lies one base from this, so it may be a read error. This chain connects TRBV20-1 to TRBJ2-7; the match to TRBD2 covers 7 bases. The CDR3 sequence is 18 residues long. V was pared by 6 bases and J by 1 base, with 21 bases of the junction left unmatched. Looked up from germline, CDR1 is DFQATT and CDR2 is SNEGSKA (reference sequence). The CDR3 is CSAVGGRESSKRSYEQYF. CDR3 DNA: TGCAGTGCCGTCGGAGGGCGGGAGTCAAGTAAGAGGTCCTACGAGCAGTACTTC.

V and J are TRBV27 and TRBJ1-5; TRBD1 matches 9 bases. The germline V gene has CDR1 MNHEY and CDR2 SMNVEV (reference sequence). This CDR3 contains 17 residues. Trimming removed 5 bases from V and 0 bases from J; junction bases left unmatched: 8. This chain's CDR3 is CASSEGQGIYSNQPQHF. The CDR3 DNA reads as TGTGCCAGCAGTGAGGGACAGGGAATCTATAGCAATCAGCCCCAGCATTTT.

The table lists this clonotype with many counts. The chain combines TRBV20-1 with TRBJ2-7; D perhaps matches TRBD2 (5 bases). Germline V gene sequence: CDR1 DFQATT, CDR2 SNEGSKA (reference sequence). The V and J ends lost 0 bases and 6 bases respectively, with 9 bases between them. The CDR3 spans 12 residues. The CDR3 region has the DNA TGCAGTGCTAGAGATTCCGGAGGCGAGCAGTACTTC. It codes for CSARDSGGEQYF.

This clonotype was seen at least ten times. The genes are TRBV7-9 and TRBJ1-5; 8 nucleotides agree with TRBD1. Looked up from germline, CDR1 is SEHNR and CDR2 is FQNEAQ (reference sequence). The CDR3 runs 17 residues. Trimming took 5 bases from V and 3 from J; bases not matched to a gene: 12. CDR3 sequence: CASSPKAWDRPNQPQHF. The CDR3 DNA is TGTGCCAGCAGCCCTAAGGCGTGGGACAGGCCCAATCAGCCCCAGCATTTT.

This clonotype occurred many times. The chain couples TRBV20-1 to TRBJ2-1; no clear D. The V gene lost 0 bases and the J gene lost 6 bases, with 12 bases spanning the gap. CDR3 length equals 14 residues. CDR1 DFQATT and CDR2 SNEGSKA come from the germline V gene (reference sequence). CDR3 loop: CSARDTLVSNEQFF. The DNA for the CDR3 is TGCAGTGCTAGAGATACTCTGGTGAGCAATGAGCAGTTCTTC.

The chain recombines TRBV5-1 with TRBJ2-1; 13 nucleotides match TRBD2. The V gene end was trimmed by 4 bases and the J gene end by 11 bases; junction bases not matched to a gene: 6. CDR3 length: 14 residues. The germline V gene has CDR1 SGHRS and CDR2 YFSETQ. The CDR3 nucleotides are TGCGCCAGCAGCCCCGGACTAGCGGGAGAGAAGCAGTTCTTC. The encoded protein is CASSPGLAGEKQFF. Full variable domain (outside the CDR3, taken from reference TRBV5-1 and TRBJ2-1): KAGVTQTPRYLIKTRGQQVTLSCSPISGHRSVSWYQQTPGQGLQFLFEYFSETQRNKGNFPGRFSGRQFSNSRSEMNVSTLELGDSALYLCASSPGLAGEKQFFGPGTRLTVL.

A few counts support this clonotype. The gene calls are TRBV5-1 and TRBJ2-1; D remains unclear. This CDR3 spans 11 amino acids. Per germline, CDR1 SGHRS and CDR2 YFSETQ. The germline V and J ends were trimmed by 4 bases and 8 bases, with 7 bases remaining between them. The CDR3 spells CASSGSHEQFF. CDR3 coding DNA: TGCGCCAGCAGCGGATCACATGAGCAGTTCTTC.

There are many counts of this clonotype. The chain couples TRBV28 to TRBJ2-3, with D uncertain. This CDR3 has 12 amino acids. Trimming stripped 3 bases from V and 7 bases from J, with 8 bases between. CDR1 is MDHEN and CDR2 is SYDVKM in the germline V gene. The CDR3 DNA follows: TGTGCCAGCAGTTTCACCCCAAATACGCAGTATTTT. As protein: CASSFTPNTQYF. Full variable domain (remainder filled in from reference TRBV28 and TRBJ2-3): DVKVTQSSRYLVKRTGEKVFLECVQDMDHENMFWYRQDPGLGLRLIYFSYDVKMKEKGDIPEGYSVSREKKERFSLILESASTNQTSMYLCASSFTPNTQYFGPGTRLTVL.

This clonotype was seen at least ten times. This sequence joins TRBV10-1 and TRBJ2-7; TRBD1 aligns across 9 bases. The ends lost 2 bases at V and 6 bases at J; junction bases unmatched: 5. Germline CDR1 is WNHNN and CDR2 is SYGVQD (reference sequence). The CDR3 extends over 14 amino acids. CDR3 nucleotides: TGCGCCAGCAGTGAGACGAGACAGGGGGGCGAGCAGTACTTC. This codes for CASSETRQGGEQYF.

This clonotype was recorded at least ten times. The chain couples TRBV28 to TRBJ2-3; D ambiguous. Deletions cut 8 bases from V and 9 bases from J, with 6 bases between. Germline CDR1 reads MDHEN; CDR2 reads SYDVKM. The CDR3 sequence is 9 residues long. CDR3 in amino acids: CASGNTQYF. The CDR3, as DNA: TGTGCCAGCGGGAACACGCAGTATTTT.

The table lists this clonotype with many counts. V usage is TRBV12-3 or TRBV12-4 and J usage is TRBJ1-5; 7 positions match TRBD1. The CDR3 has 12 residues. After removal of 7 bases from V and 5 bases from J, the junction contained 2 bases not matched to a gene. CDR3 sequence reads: CASNRGHQPQHF. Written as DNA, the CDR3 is TGTGCCAGCAACAGGGGTCATCAGCCCCAGCATTTT.

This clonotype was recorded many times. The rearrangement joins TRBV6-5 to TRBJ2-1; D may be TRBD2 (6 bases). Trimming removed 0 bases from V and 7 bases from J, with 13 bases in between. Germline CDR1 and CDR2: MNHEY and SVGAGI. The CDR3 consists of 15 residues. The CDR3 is CASSYSMNSGNEQFF. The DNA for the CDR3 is TGTGCCAGCAGTTACTCGATGAATAGCGGAAATGAGCAGTTCTTC.

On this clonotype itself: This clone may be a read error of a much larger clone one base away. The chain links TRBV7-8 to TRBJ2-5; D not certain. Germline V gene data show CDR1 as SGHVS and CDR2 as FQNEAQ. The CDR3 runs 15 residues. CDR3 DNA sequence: TGTGCCATCAGCTTAGTAGGTGACTACCAAGAGACCCAGTACTTC. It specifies CAISLVGDYQETQYF.

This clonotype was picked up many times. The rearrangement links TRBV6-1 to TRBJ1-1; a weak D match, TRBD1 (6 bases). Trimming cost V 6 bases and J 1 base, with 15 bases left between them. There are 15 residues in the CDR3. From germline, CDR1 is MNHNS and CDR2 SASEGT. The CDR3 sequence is CASRRDGGQNTEAFF. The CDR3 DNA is TGTGCCAGCAGACGGGACGGGGGACAGAACACTGAAGCTTTCTTT.

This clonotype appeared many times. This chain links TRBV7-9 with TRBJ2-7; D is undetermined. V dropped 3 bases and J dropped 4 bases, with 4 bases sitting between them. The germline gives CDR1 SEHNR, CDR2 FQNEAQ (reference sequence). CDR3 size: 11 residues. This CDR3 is CASSFEYEQYF. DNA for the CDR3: TGTGCCAGCAGCTTTGAATACGAGCAGTACTTC.